These 14 T cell receptor beta chains were all obtained from the same sample, sequenced in a study of OX40 agonist ivuxolimab in advanced cancers. TCRdb's table, derived via immunoSEQ multiplex PCR, lists solely in-frame clones and lacks some. The sample holds around 83,000 clones; around 90% are singletons and the top ten take roughly 2%. The sample in question was CD4+ or CD8+ T cells sorted from blood, obtained in a trial of the OX40 agonist ivuxolimab. These receptors all come from an adult with an advanced solid tumor such as melanoma, head and neck, liver or kidney cancer.

J is TRBJ2-1 and V is TRBV2, with D unresolved. The CDR3 is made up of 13 amino acids. Germline V gene lookup returns CDR1 SNHLY and CDR2 FYNNEI. With 6 bases removed from V and 6 bases from J, the gap between germline ends came to 12 bases. CDR3 region: CASSSRPTNEQFF. The CDR3 DNA is TGTGCCAGCAGCTCGCGGCCTACCAATGAGCAGTTCTTC.

The V call is TRBV19, the J call TRBJ2-2, with TRBD2 matching 13 bases. J gave up 7 bases and V 9 bases, and 5 bases lay outside the gene matches. The V gene's germline CDR1 is LNHDA and CDR2 SQIVND (reference sequence). The CDR3 sequence is 14 residues long. The CDR3 protein is CASRLAGGNGELFF. CDR3 sequence (DNA): TGTGCCAGCAGACTAGCGGGAGGAAACGGGGAGCTGTTTTTT.

In this sample, this clone turned up a few times. The V call is TRBV5-1, the J call TRBJ1-4; D is ambiguous. The germline CDR1 and CDR2 sequences are SGHRS and YFSETQ. V lost 0 bases to trimming and J lost 2 bases, with 2 bases between them. The CDR3 is 13 amino acids. DNA for the CDR3: TGCGCCAGCAGCTTGGAGACTAATGAAAAACTGTTTTTT. This encodes CASSLETNEKLFF. Variable domain in full (rest from reference TRBV5-1 and TRBJ1-4): KAGVTQTPRYLIKTRGQQVTLSCSPISGHRSVSWYQQTPGQGLQFLFEYFSETQRNKGNFPGRFSGRQFSNSRSEMNVSTLELGDSALYLCASSLETNEKLFFGSGTQLSVL.

This clone occurred once. The chain is built from TRBV2 and TRBJ2-5; unclear D gene. Germline CDR1 and CDR2: SNHLY and FYNNEI. V was trimmed by 2 bases and J by 5 bases, leaving 12 bases between them. This CDR3 spans 14 amino acids. Here the CDR3 DNA reads TGTGCCAGCAGTGAACTTGGGGTTGGGGAGACCCAGTACTTC. Residues: CASSELGVGETQYF. Full variable domain (remainder filled in from reference TRBV2 and TRBJ2-5): EPEVTQTPSHQVTQMGQEVILRCVPISNHLYFYWYRQILGQKVEFLVSFYNNEISEKSEIFDDQFSVERPDGSNFTLKIRSTKLEDSAMYFCASSELGVGETQYFGPGTRLLVL.

This sequence joins TRBV6-1 and TRBJ2-7, with a possible D match to TRBD2 (6 bases). The germline V and J ends were trimmed by 4 bases and 4 bases, with 14 bases remaining between them. CDR1 is MNHNS, CDR2 SASEGT, per germline. CDR3 size: 14 residues. CDR3 DNA: TGTGCCAGCAGTGGTTGGGACTCCCGGTACGAGCAGTACTTC. Translated: CASSGWDSRYEQYF.

This clone was detected once. The chain employs TRBV5-1 and TRBJ2-2; 11 bases agree with TRBD1. Germline values: CDR1 SGHRS, CDR2 YFSETQ. CDR3 length: 16 residues. The ends lost 3 bases at V and 3 bases at J; junction bases unmatched: 4. CDR3: CASSSDRGRYTGELFF. In DNA, the CDR3 is TGCGCCAGCAGCTCGGACAGGGGGCGCTACACCGGGGAGCTGTTTTTT.

The V gene is TRBV7-8, the J gene TRBJ2-7; a weak D match, TRBD1 (5 bases). Trimming stripped 3 bases from V and 2 bases from J, with 14 bases between. The CDR3 runs 15 residues. Germline V CDR1 and CDR2: SGHVS, FQNEAQ. The CDR3 coding sequence is TGTGCCAGCAGCTTGGCCCTCACAGGCACCTACGAGCAGTACTTC. Its protein is CASSLALTGTYEQYF.

This clone was picked up one time. The V gene is TRBV5-1, the J gene TRBJ2-3; TRBD2 is a possible D gene (6 bases). Looked up from germline, CDR1 is SGHRS and CDR2 is YFSETQ. V was shortened by 5 bases and J by 5 bases, with 21 bases between the two germline ends. The CDR3 covers 16 residues. CDR3 sequence reads: CASSLPLGGARDTQYF. CDR3 DNA sequence: TGCGCCAGCAGTCTCCCCTTGGGGGGAGCAAGAGATACGCAGTATTTT.

The chain combines TRBV7-2 with TRBJ2-5, with a tentative D call TRBD1 (6 bases). Near its end, the DNA agrees better with TRBJ2-7, so the J call may be wrong. This CDR3 is 15 amino acids long. CDR1 SGHTA and CDR2 FQGNSA come from the germline V gene. In DNA form, the CDR3 reads TGTGCCAGCAGTTCCGGGACAACCGTAACCTACGAGCAGTACTTC. Translation: CASSSGTTVTYEQYF.

This chain joins TRBV28 and TRBJ1-5, with D perhaps matching TRBD1 (6 bases). The germline CDR1 and CDR2 sequences are MDHEN and SYDVKM. The V end was cut by 7 bases, the J end by 4 bases, with 17 bases between. The CDR3 contains 15 residues. The CDR3 loop is CASTLRGGANQPQHF. The CDR3 DNA follows: TGTGCCAGCACCTTGCGTGGGGGCGCAAATCAGCCCCAGCATTTT.

The rearrangement links TRBV30 to TRBJ2-2, with D possibly being TRBD2 (6 bases). This CDR3 comprises 14 residues. Germline V gene data show CDR1 as GTSNPN and CDR2 as SVGIG (reference sequence). V gave up 3 bases and J gave up 6 bases, with 14 bases separating them. The CDR3 DNA reads as TGTGCCTGGAGGCACTCGCCGGGGGCCGGGGAGCTGTTTTTT. Protein sequence: CAWRHSPGAGELFF.

The V gene is TRBV14, the J gene TRBJ1-1, with D uncertain. The CDR3 has 15 amino acids. Germline-derived CDR1 and CDR2 are SGHDN and FVKESK. Trimming took off 6 bases at V and 2 bases at J, with 16 bases between the two ends. The CDR3 sequence: CASSRFGLVNTEAFF. The CDR3 bases are TGTGCCAGCAGTCGTTTCGGGCTAGTCAACACTGAAGCTTTCTTT.

This chain links TRBV10-1 with TRBJ2-3; D unresolved. The CDR3 totals 13 residues. CDR1 WNHNN and CDR2 SYGVQD come from the germline V gene (reference sequence). Here the CDR3 DNA reads TGCGCTTTCAGGAGAGGTGTAGCAGATACGCAGTATTTT. Protein sequence: CAFRRGVADTQYF.

The chain recombines TRBV7-9 with TRBJ2-2, with D perhaps TRBD2 (5 bases). Trimming pared 5 bases from V and 1 base from J, leaving 11 bases between. Germline V gives CDR1 SEHNR, CDR2 FQNEAQ (reference sequence). The CDR3 extends over 15 amino acids. The CDR3 loop reads CASSPLRENTGELFF. In nucleotides, the CDR3 is TGTGCCAGCAGCCCACTCCGGGAGAACACCGGGGAGCTGTTTTTT.